This TCR beta chain was sequenced for a study of T-cell reconstitution after alpha-beta-depleted transplantation in children. Library preparation (for TCRbeta) was performed with unique molecular identifiers. TCRdb re-analysed the PCR reads in MiXCR, keeping a single row per CDR3 protein. The sample carries under 250,000 distinct CDR3 sequences, about 24% recorded once. The study, taken as a whole, reports: Surviving recipient T cells and intrathymic progenitors accounted for some patients' high TCRbeta diversity at day 60. T-cell counts and diversity at one year post-transplant came mainly from newly produced T cells.

With 2 bases removed from V and 3 bases from J, the gap between germline ends came to 19 bases. The CDR3 spans 17 residues. Germline CDR1 SGHTA, CDR2 FQGNSA. This clonotype turned up a few times. The antigen is unknown. The chain links TRBV7-2 to TRBJ1-2; unclear D gene. This TCR derives from a female patient aged 2 to 10 who had a stem cell transplant for congenital amegakaryocytic thrombocytopenia, so the T cells may come from the graft donor. Specimen: PBMCs, mostly from graft donor cells, collected 360 days after TCRalphabeta/CD19-depleted stem cell transplant. The CDR3, as DNA: TGTGCCAGCAGCTTAATTCGGGCAACCAGGAGTGACTATGGCTACACCTTC. Translating gives CASSLIRATRSDYGYTF.